The T cell receptor (beta chain) under discussion was sequenced for a study of blood T cell repertoires in COVID-19. For the study at large: The analysed material was cDNA or gDNA that came from T cells, B-cell-depleted T cells, or PBMCs.

Trimming at V came to 5 bases and at J to 5 bases, leaving 11 bases not matched to a gene. This CDR3 spans 15 amino acids. Germline loops: CDR1 SGHTA, CDR2 FQGTGA. Sequencing used immunoSEQ multiplex PCR; TCRdb keeps in-frame clones, though not all of them. The sample lists more than 250,000 clones, roughly 91% occurring once. The sequence was obtained from a man between 45 and 60 years old with active or convalescent COVID-19. V gene TRBV7-3 combines with J gene TRBJ1-1; 7 nucleotides align to TRBD1. The sample taken for sequencing was peripheral blood. The CDR3 bases are TGTGCCAGCAGCCTTGGACAGGCCTGGGAAACTGAAGCTTTCTTT. Translation: CASSLGQAWETEAFF.